The 20 T cell receptor beta chains presented below share a single source sample, sequenced in a study of T cell responses to AZD1222 COVID-19 vaccine. Clones were read by immunoSEQ multiplex PCR, and TCRdb kept only the in-frame ones, dropping some. The sample records 150,000 or so clones, 80% to 90% being singletons. The source was peripheral blood, collected on day 0 of AZD1222 vaccination. The receptors were gathered from an adult in good health.

The chain carries TRBV6-5 and TRBJ2-7; 12 bases line up with TRBD2. V was clipped by 6 bases and J by 3 bases; unmatched bases: 3. The CDR3 length is 14 residues. Germline values: CDR1 MNHEY, CDR2 SVGAGI. The CDR3 reads CASRTTSGGYEQYF. As DNA, the CDR3 is TGTGCCAGCAGGACGACTAGCGGGGGCTACGAGCAGTACTTC.

CDR3 nucleotide sequence: TGTGCCAGCAGCCAAGGCCTTGGTGTGAATGAGCAGTTCTTC. Its translation: CASSQGLGVNEQFF. The genes are TRBV3-1 (or the pseudogene TRBV3-2) and TRBJ2-1; D is undetermined. Germline V CDR1 and CDR2: LGHDT, YNNKEL (reference sequence). This CDR3 spans 14 amino acids. Trimming took off 1 base at V and 7 bases at J, with 11 bases between the two ends.

The J gene is TRBJ1-5, the V gene TRBV4-3; TRBD1 agrees at 7 bases. This CDR3 region has 16 residues. The germline V gene encodes CDR1 LGHNA and CDR2 YSLEER. Trimming cost V 3 bases and J 7 bases; bases outside gene matches: 12. CDR3 amino acids: CASSQGTRGNRQPQHF. DNA for the CDR3: TGCGCCAGCAGCCAGGGGACCAGGGGGAATAGGCAGCCCCAGCATTTT.

This clone was counted between two and nine times. V usage is TRBV11-2 and J usage is TRBJ2-5, with 13 nucleotides matching TRBD2. This CDR3 has 15 residues. The germline CDR1 and CDR2 sequences are SGHAT and FQNNGV. Germline trimming cut 2 bases from V and 3 bases from J; bases unmatched to any gene: 0. CDR3 loop: CASSLTSGGEETQYF. CDR3 DNA sequence: TGTGCCAGCAGCTTAACTAGCGGGGGGGAAGAGACCCAGTACTTC. The whole variable domain, filled in from reference TRBV11-2 and TRBJ2-5, reads EAGVAQSPRYKIIEKRQSVAFWCNPISGHATLYWYQQILGQGPKLLIQFQNNGVVDDSQLPKDRFSAERLKGVDSTLKIQPAKLEDSAVYLCASSLTSGGEETQYFGPGTRLLVL.

This clone was observed at least ten times. V is TRBV7-9 and J is TRBJ2-3; D gene unclear. CDR1 SEHNR and CDR2 FQNEAQ come from the germline V gene (reference sequence). The CDR3 runs to 15 residues. Trimming stripped 7 bases from V and 6 bases from J, with 20 bases between. CDR3 in DNA: TGTGCCAGCACTACCACAGTCGGCGGTCGGGATACGCAGTATTTT. Translated: CASTTTVGGRDTQYF.

V is TRBV3-1 (or the pseudogene TRBV3-2) and J is TRBJ1-1; D is undetermined. CDR1 and CDR2 from the germline V gene are LGHDT and YNNKEL (reference sequence). This CDR3 is built from 14 residues. V lost 1 base, J lost 0 bases, and 6 bases lay in between. This CDR3 is CASSQGGLNTEAFF. The DNA for the CDR3 is TGTGCCAGCAGCCAAGGAGGGTTGAACACTGAAGCTTTCTTT.

With regard to this clone: This specimen includes other DNA sequences encoding the same CDR3. The chain employs TRBV19 and TRBJ1-5; D is uncertain. Germline assignment: CDR1 LNHDA and CDR2 SQIVND (reference sequence). The CDR3 sequence is 13 residues long. Trimming removed 1 base from V and 4 bases from J, with 5 bases in between. CDR3 in DNA: TGTGCCAGTAGTATAGGAGGGAATCAGCCCCAGCATTTT. Protein product: CASSIGGNQPQHF.

Only a few counts were recorded for this clone. The chain employs TRBV6-2 or TRBV6-3 and TRBJ2-7, with TRBD2 as a possible D gene (6 bases). Per the germline V gene, CDR1 is MNHEY and CDR2 is SVGEGT. The CDR3 contains 16 residues. V shed 4 bases and J shed 2 bases, with 18 bases lying between them. The CDR3 region has the DNA TGTGCCAGCAGTTTTTTCGGGACTCCCTCGACCTACGAGCAGTACTTC. Translation: CASSFFGTPSTYEQYF.

This sequence joins TRBV28 and TRBJ2-7; D could derive from TRBD1 or TRBD2 (5 bases each). The CDR3 is made up of 15 amino acids. The V gene lost 6 bases and the J gene lost 6 bases, with 21 bases spanning the gap. The germline V gene has CDR1 MDHEN and CDR2 SYDVKM. CDR3 coding DNA: TGTGCCAGCAGCTCTGCCGGGACCCTAGGGGTCGAGCAGTACTTC. Its protein product is CASSSAGTLGVEQYF.

This chain joins TRBV9 and TRBJ1-4; 9 bases map to TRBD1. With V trimmed by 5 bases and J by 4 bases, 3 bases remained unmatched. CDR1 and CDR2 from the germline V gene are SGDLS and YYNGEE. This CDR3 has 14 amino acids. The DNA for the CDR3 is TGTGCCAGCAGTGAGGGACAGGGTAATGAAAAACTGTTTTTT. It translates to CASSEGQGNEKLFF.

The J gene is TRBJ1-1, the V gene TRBV7-2; perhaps TRBD1 as D (5 bases). Germline CDR1 and CDR2: SGHTA and FQGNSA. This CDR3 contains 15 residues. V was cut by 2 bases and J by 3 bases, with 13 bases left in between. In nucleotides, the CDR3 is TGTGCCAGCAGCTTATTGGGAGGGGCATACACTGAAGCTTTCTTT. As protein: CASSLLGGAYTEAFF.

The chain is built from TRBV6-6 and TRBJ2-7, with D perhaps matching TRBD1 or TRBD2 (5 bases each). Trimming removed 6 bases from V and 0 bases from J, with 12 bases in between. In germline, CDR1 is MNHNY, CDR2 SVGAGI (reference sequence). This CDR3 contains 14 residues. The CDR3 is CASRPGPSSYEQYF. The CDR3, as DNA: TGTGCCAGCAGACCGGGACCGAGCTCCTACGAGCAGTACTTC.

This chain uses TRBV28 with TRBJ1-1; D not certain. The CDR3 loop spans 14 amino acids. The germline CDR1 and CDR2 sequences are MDHEN and SYDVKM. Between the trimmed V and J ends, which lost 6 bases and 5 bases, there was a span of 16 bases. The CDR3 sequence: CASSRWGVKTEAFF. Here the CDR3 DNA reads TGTGCCAGCAGCCGATGGGGAGTAAAAACTGAAGCTTTCTTT.

The gene calls are TRBV5-1 and TRBJ2-7, with D possibly matching TRBD2 (5 bases). The CDR3 has 14 residues. In germline, CDR1 is SGHRS, CDR2 YFSETQ. V lost 0 bases, J lost 2 bases, and 9 bases lay in between. The CDR3 spells CASSLGAGAYEQYF. The CDR3 DNA sequence: TGCGCCAGCAGCTTGGGGGCGGGCGCCTACGAGCAGTACTTC.

This chain connects TRBV18 to TRBJ1-4; D gene unclear. CDR3 length: 15 amino acids. V lost 4 bases, J lost 2 bases, and 11 bases lay in between. Germline loops: CDR1 KGHSH, CDR2 LQKENI. CDR3 region: CASSLQVRTNEKLFF. As DNA, the CDR3 is TGTGCCAGCTCACTACAAGTTAGGACTAATGAAAAACTGTTTTTT.

The gene calls are TRBV24-1 and TRBJ1-2, with a tentative D call TRBD1 (6 bases). The CDR3 is 15 residues long. V gave up 0 bases and J gave up 2 bases, with 9 bases separating them. Germline V gene lookup returns CDR1 KGHDR and CDR2 SFDVKD. The CDR3 region is CATSDLGGQNYGYTF. The DNA of the CDR3 is TGTGCCACCAGTGATTTGGGAGGACAGAACTATGGCTACACCTTC.

This chain joins TRBV19 and TRBJ1-1; a possible D gene is TRBD1 (5 bases). This CDR3 is built from 13 residues. From germline, CDR1 is LNHDA and CDR2 SQIVND (reference sequence). V was trimmed by 7 bases and J by 0 bases, leaving 9 bases between them. CDR3 DNA sequence: TGTGCCAGTAATCAGGGTGTGAACACTGAAGCTTTCTTT. It codes for CASNQGVNTEAFF.

V and J are TRBV28 and TRBJ1-5; TRBD1 matches 9 bases. CDR1 MDHEN and CDR2 SYDVKM come from the germline V gene. V was pared by 2 bases and J by 4 bases, with 9 bases of the junction left unmatched. There are 17 residues in the CDR3. CDR3 DNA sequence: TGTGCCAGCAGTTTACACGGGACAGGGCTTTGGAATCAGCCCCAGCATTTT. Its translation: CASSLHGTGLWNQPQHF.

This clone was observed once. The chain has TRBV12-3 or TRBV12-4 and TRBJ1-1; D ambiguous. This CDR3 is 12 amino acids long. V gave up 4 bases and J gave up 1 base, with 4 bases separating them. CDR3 in amino acids: CASSWANTEAFF. The CDR3 DNA sequence: TGTGCCAGCAGTTGGGCGAACACTGAAGCTTTCTTT.

As DNA, the CDR3 is TGTGCCAGCCTCACTCCCGGGACTTCACCCTACGAGCAGTACTTC. Translating gives CASLTPGTSPYEQYF. The gene calls are TRBV6-5 and TRBJ2-7, with a tentative D call TRBD2 (6 bases). CDR3 length equals 15 residues. Trimming shortened V by 8 bases and J by 2 bases, and 19 bases separated the two germline ends. Germline lookup yields CDR1 MNHEY and CDR2 SVGAGI.